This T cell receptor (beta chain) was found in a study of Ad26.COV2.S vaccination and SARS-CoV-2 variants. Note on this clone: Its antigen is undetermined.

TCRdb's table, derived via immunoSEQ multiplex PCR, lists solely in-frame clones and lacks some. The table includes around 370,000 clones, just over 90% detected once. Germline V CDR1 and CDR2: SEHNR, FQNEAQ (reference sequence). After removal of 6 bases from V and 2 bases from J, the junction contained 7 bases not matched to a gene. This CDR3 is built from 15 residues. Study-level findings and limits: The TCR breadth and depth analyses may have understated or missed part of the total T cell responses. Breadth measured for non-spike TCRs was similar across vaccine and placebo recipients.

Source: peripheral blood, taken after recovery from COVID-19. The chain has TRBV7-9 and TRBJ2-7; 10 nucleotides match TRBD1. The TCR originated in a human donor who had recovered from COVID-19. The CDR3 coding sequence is TGTGCCAGCAGTTCGACAGGGGGCGCGCCCTACGAGCAGTACTTC. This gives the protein CASSSTGGAPYEQYF.